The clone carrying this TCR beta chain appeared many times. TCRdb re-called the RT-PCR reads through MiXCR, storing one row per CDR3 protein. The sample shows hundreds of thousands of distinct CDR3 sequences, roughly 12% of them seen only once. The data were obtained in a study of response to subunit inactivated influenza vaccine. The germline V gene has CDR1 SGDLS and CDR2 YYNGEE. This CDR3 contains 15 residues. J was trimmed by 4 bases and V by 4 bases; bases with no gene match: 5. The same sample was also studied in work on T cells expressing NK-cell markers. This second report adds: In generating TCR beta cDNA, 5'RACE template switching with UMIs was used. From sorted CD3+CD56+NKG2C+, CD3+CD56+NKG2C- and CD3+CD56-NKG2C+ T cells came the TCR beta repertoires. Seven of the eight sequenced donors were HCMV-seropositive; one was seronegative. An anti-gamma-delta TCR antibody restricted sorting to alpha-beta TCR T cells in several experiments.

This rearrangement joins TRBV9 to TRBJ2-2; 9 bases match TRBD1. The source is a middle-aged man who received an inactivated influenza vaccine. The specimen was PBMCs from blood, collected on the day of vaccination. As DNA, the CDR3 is TGTGCCAGCAGCCCCAGGACAGGGGTCACCGGGGAGCTGTTTTTT. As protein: CASSPRTGVTGELFF. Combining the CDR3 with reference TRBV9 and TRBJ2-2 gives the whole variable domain DSGVTQTPKHLITATGQRVTLRCSPRSGDLSVYWYQQSLDQGLQFLIQYYNGEERAKGNILERFSAQQFPDLHSELNLSSLELGDSALYFCASSPRTGVTGELFFGEGSRLTVL.